These 30 T cell receptor beta chains were sequenced from one sample in a study of CD8+ T cells in alopecia areata. Reverse transcribed after extraction, RNA yielded cDNA as the sequencing template. Generated by immunoSEQ multiplex PCR, the TCRdb table keeps only in-frame clones and is missing some. The record shows 200,000 to 300,000 clones for this sample, with no singletons present. Combined cutaneous lymph node cells underwent sorting by CD4, CD8alpha, NKG2D, NKG2ACE and additional markers. Sample: CD4+ T cells sorted from a lymph node. The origin of the receptors is a C3H/HeJ mouse with alopecia areata. As its MHC haplotype, the strain has H2-k.

A few counts support this clone. The genes and germline here are from mouse. Incomplete CDR3 DNA: TGTGCCAGCAGTATAGCGGACAGGGGCTATAATTCGCCC. Amino acids: CASSIADRGYNSP. The complete CDR3 reads CASSIADRGYNSPLYF. J is TRBJ1-6 and V is TRBV19; TRBD1 agrees at 9 bases. With the read ending 3 residues before the CDR3 end, the germline J gene is used to fill in that end. TRBJ1-6 has ORF status, its function being uncertain. From germline, CDR1 is FNHDT and CDR2 SITEND (reference sequence). CDR3 length: 16 amino acids. After removal of 0 bases from V and 3 bases from J, the junction contained 1 base not matched to a gene.

This clone was counted between two and nine times. The genes are named according to mouse. The read gets to within 3 residues of the CDR3 end, and the germline J gene fills in the rest. The V gene is TRBV31, the J gene TRBJ1-6, with TRBD1 matching 7 bases. TRBJ1-6 is an ORF for which the function is uncertain. CDR3 length: 15 amino acids. Germline V CDR1 and CDR2: GKSSPN, SITVG. Trimming removed 3 bases from V and 0 bases from J; junction bases left unmatched: 2. The sequenced part of the CDR3 DNA is TGTGCCTGGAGCGGACAGGTTTCCTATAATTCGCCC. Translated: CAWSGQVSYNSP. The full CDR3 reads CAWSGQVSYNSPLYF.

About this clone itself: The gene symbols are mouse symbols. The CDR3 end is not reached by the read, which stops 4 residues before it; the germline J gene fills it in. This rearrangement joins TRBV1 to TRBJ2-1, with TRBD2 matching 7 bases. The CDR3 totals 16 residues. The germline V gene has CDR1 NSQYPW and CDR2 LRSPGD (reference sequence). Trimming removed 3 bases from V and 2 bases from J; junction bases left unmatched: 7. Here the CDR3 reads CTCSALGTADYAEQFF. CDR3 bases read: TGCACCTGCAGTGCTCTCGGGACTGCCGACTATGCT.

As for this clone: Mouse gene names and germline throughout. The missing CDR3 end, 4 residues past where the read stops, is filled in from the germline J gene. The chain carries TRBV1 and TRBJ1-2; TRBD1 matches at 9 bases. The ends lost 3 bases at V and 4 bases at J; junction bases unmatched: 9. The CDR3 is made up of 16 amino acids. Germline V gene data show CDR1 as NSQYPW and CDR2 as LRSPGD (reference sequence). The DNA read from the CDR3 is TGCACCTGCAGTGCCATAACGGGACAGGGAGGCTCC. It is translated as CTCSAITGQGGS. The full CDR3 reads CTCSAITGQGGSDYTF.

There are a few counts of this clone. Gene labels here are mouse ones. The read halts 4 residues ahead of the CDR3 end, with the missing end drawn from the germline J gene. Other DNA variants within this sample encode the same CDR3. V and J are TRBV1 and TRBJ2-1; 9 bases are shared with TRBD1. The CDR3 spans 14 residues. The J segment lost 3 bases and the V segment lost 4 bases, leaving 1 base of the junction unmatched. CDR1 is NSQYPW, CDR2 LRSPGD, per germline (reference sequence). The part of the CDR3 DNA that was read is TGCACCTGCAGTGTGGGACAGGGCTATGCT. This gives the protein CTCSVGQGYA. The CDR3 as a whole reads CTCSVGQGYAEQFF.

A remark on this clone: Each gene name is a mouse one. The DNA ends 4 residues before the CDR3 does, and the rest of the CDR3 is filled in from the germline J gene. This sequence joins TRBV1 and TRBJ1-2, with 7 bases aligning to TRBD1. The V and J ends lost 2 bases and 4 bases, in that order; junction bases with no gene match: 7. Germline V gene lookup returns CDR1 NSQYPW and CDR2 LRSPGD (reference sequence). The CDR3 consists of 15 residues. The CDR3 sequence: CTCSALRDSSSDYTF. CDR3 bases read: TGCACCTGCAGTGCACTCCGGGACAGTTCCTCC.

The sample holds many counts of this clone. Here the gene names and germline are mouse. The CDR3 goes on 4 residues after the read ends, and that part is filled in from the germline J gene. Other DNA sequences within the sample encode an identical CDR3. This chain links TRBV19 with TRBJ2-7; D uncertain. Germline-derived CDR1 and CDR2 are FNHDT and SITEND (reference sequence). The CDR3 contains 11 residues. Here the CDR3 reads CASSISYEQYF. The part of the CDR3 DNA that was read is TGTGCCAGCAGTATATCATAT.

This clone has only a few counts. The gene names here belong to mouse. The CDR3 here is CASSIPLANTGQLYF. CDR3 DNA (partial): TGTGCCAGCAGTATACCGCTGGCAAACACCGGG. V is TRBV19 and J is TRBJ2-2; D is unresolved. The read gets to within 4 residues of the CDR3 end, and the germline J gene fills in the rest. Germline values: CDR1 FNHDT, CDR2 SITEND (reference sequence). Trimming pared 1 base from V and 0 bases from J, leaving 7 bases between. The CDR3 contains 15 residues.

In its sample, this clone was seen a few times. Gene names are mouse gene names. The read is 4 residues too short to cover the CDR3 end, so that end is filled in from the germline J gene. V usage is TRBV19 and J usage is TRBJ1-2; D is unclear. This CDR3 has 14 residues. The V gene's germline CDR1 is FNHDT and CDR2 SITEND (reference sequence). The V end was cut by 4 bases, the J end by 0 bases, with 10 bases between. The CDR3 loop reads CASSPLTTNSDYTF. The DNA read from the CDR3 is TGTGCCAGCAGTCCTCTGACAACAAACTCC.

This clone was counted a few times. The gene symbols are mouse symbols. The sequenced fragment ends 4 residues before the CDR3 boundary, so the rest is inferred from the germline J gene. This chain links TRBV19 with TRBJ2-2, with unresolved D. Germline V gene lookup returns CDR1 FNHDT and CDR2 SITEND (reference sequence). The CDR3 length is 15 residues. Trimming cost V 0 bases and J 0 bases, with 6 bases left between them. Here the CDR3 reads CASSIDTANTGQLYF. The part of the CDR3 DNA that was read is TGTGCCAGCAGTATAGATACAGCAAACACCGGG.

Comments on this clone: Gene labels here are mouse ones. The CDR3 extends 4 residues past the end of the read, so its final part is completed from the germline J gene. In the same sample, other DNA sequences code for this CDR3. The V call is TRBV29, the J call TRBJ1-2; D is ambiguous. Germline loops: CDR1 MSHET, CDR2 SYDVDS. The V gene lost 0 bases and the J gene lost 1 base, with 3 bases spanning the gap. This CDR3 contains 13 residues. CDR3 residues: CASSLSGNSDYTF. The DNA read from the CDR3 is TGTGCTAGCAGTTTATCTGGAAACTCC.

This clone was observed a handful of times. Gene names and germline match the mouse. The part of the CDR3 DNA that was read is TGCACCTGCAGTGAGGGACAGCCAAACACA. Its protein is CTCSEGQPNT. The entire CDR3 is CTCSEGQPNTEVFF. V and J are TRBV1 and TRBJ1-1; 7 positions match TRBD1. The read gets to within 4 residues of the CDR3 end, and the germline J gene fills in the rest. CDR1 is NSQYPW and CDR2 is LRSPGD in the germline V gene (reference sequence). J lost 0 bases, V lost 4 bases, and 2 bases had no gene match. The CDR3 runs 14 residues. The whole variable domain, remainder taken from reference TRBV1 and TRBJ1-1, is VTLLEQNPRWRLVPRGQAVNLRCILKNSQYPWMSWYQQDLQKQLQWLFTLRSPGDKEVKSLPGADYLATRVTDTELRLQVANMSQGRTLYCTCSEGQPNTEVFFGKGTRLTVV.

As for this clone: Gene names follow the mouse nomenclature. The read stops 4 residues short of the end of the CDR3; the missing end is completed from the germline J gene. The rearrangement joins TRBV13-3 to TRBJ1-1, with 10 bases fitting TRBD1. This CDR3 has 15 residues. The ends lost 2 bases at V and 3 bases at J; junction bases unmatched: 4. Per germline, CDR1 NNHDY and CDR2 SYVADS. CDR3: CASSDRDRGDTEVFF. The CDR3 bases that were read are TGTGCCAGCAGTGACCGGGACAGGGGAGACACA.

In regard to this clone: Gene names refer to mouse genes. The sequenced fragment ends 4 residues before the CDR3 boundary, so the rest is inferred from the germline J gene. The rearrangement uses TRBV5 and TRBJ2-4; 7 positions match TRBD2. Trimming cost V 0 bases and J 0 bases; bases outside gene matches: 6. Germline values: CDR1 LGHNA, CDR2 YNLKQL (reference sequence). The CDR3 has 17 residues. CDR3 sequence reads: CASSQDRELGSQNTLYF. The CDR3 bases that were read are TGTGCCAGCAGCCAAGATAGGGAACTGGGGAGTCAAAAC.

This clone turned up a few times. Germline and genes: mouse. The observed sequence ends 3 residues before the CDR3 terminus, with the missing tail filled in from the germline J gene. The chain is built from TRBV5 and TRBJ1-3, with a possible D match to TRBD1 (6 bases). With 1 base removed from V and 7 bases from J, the gap between germline ends came to 8 bases. The CDR3 contains 13 residues. Germline CDR1 reads LGHNA; CDR2 reads YNLKQL (reference sequence). CDR3 amino acids: CASSQGDTNTLYF. The sequenced part of the CDR3 DNA is TGTGCCAGCAGCCAAGGGGACACCAATACG.

This clone was found a few times. Any gene name here is a mouse gene name. This sample also contains other DNA sequences that code for the same CDR3. The CDR3 bases that were read are TGTGCCAGCAGCCAAGTGGGGGGCTCCTAT. The encoded protein is CASSQVGGSY. The entire CDR3 reads CASSQVGGSYEQYF. The chain recombines TRBV5 with TRBJ2-7; 7 bases match TRBD2. Read data end 4 residues before the CDR3 end; the end is taken from the germline J gene. CDR3 length: 14 residues. Germline trimming cut 1 base from V and 0 bases from J; bases unmatched to any gene: 0. Germline V gene lookup returns CDR1 LGHNA and CDR2 YNLKQL (reference sequence).

A note on this clone: Genes and germline are mouse. The CDR3 end lies 4 residues beyond the end of the read and is filled in from the germline J gene. This chain joins TRBV19 and TRBJ1-2; the match to TRBD1 covers 8 bases. This CDR3 contains 15 residues. In germline, CDR1 is FNHDT, CDR2 SITEND (reference sequence). Unmatched junction bases numbered 5, after V lost 0 bases and J lost 4 bases. Partial CDR3 DNA: TGTGCCAGCAGTATAGGGGGGACAGGAGCCTCC. Encoded protein: CASSIGGTGAS. Given in full, the CDR3 is CASSIGGTGASDYTF.

This clone was seen more than once but under ten times. Mouse germline and gene names are used. The DNA ends 4 residues before the CDR3 does, and the rest of the CDR3 is filled in from the germline J gene. Other DNA sequences in this specimen translate into the identical CDR3. The genes are TRBV13-2 and TRBJ2-7; 11 nucleotides agree with TRBD1. Germline lookup yields CDR1 NNHNN and CDR2 SYGAGS (reference sequence). The CDR3 totals 15 residues. Partial CDR3 DNA: TGTGCCAGCGGTGATGCAAGGGACAGGGGGTAT. This encodes CASGDARDRGY. The entire CDR3 is CASGDARDRGYEQYF.

This clone turned up a few times. The gene names here belong to mouse. The CDR3 is cut off 3 residues early in the read; its end comes from the germline J gene. This chain links TRBV19 with TRBJ1-6, with D possibly being TRBD1 (5 bases). TRBJ1-6 is designated an ORF whose function remains uncertain. V lost 2 bases and J lost 4, with 10 bases in between. The CDR3 totals 15 residues. Germline V lookup: CDR1 FNHDT, CDR2 SITEND (reference sequence). The DNA read from the CDR3 is TGTGCCAGCAGTATTCACCGACAGTATAATTCGCCC. This gives the protein CASSIHRQYNSP. The full CDR3 protein reads CASSIHRQYNSPLYF.

This clone has only a few counts. Gene names denote mouse genes. The read ends 4 residues early relative to the CDR3; the germline J gene fills the gap. The sample contains more than one DNA sequence encoding this CDR3. The chain is built from TRBV13-1 and TRBJ1-1; D is possibly TRBD1 (5 bases). CDR3 length equals 13 residues. The germline V gene has CDR1 NSHNY and CDR2 SYGAGN. The V end lost 2 bases, the J end lost 4 bases, and 9 bases lay between the germline ends. The CDR3 spells CASSDRAGTEVFF. The CDR3 DNA, read in part, is TGTGCCAGCAGTGACAGGGCGGGCACA.

About this clone: Each gene name is a mouse one. The read ends 4 residues shy of where the CDR3 ends; the end is completed using the germline J gene. V is TRBV13-2 and J is TRBJ2-2, with 7 bases that match TRBD2. The J segment lost 3 bases and the V segment lost 0 bases, leaving 2 bases of the junction unmatched. CDR1 is NNHNN and CDR2 is SYGAGS in the germline V gene (reference sequence). This CDR3 has 15 amino acids. The part of the CDR3 DNA that was read is TGTGCCAGCGGTGATGCATGGGGGGACACCGGG. Protein sequence: CASGDAWGDTG. From start to end, the CDR3 is CASGDAWGDTGQLYF.

Details on this clone: Here the gene names and germline are mouse. The read terminates 4 residues ahead of where the CDR3 ends, so the germline J gene completes it. The chain carries TRBV12-1 and TRBJ2-7, with D perhaps matching TRBD1 (6 bases). Germline CDR1 and CDR2: SGHSN and HYEKVE. The CDR3 length is 15 residues. Trimming left V 0 bases short and J 0 bases short, with 11 bases between. The CDR3 is CASSLVGQSSYEQYF. The CDR3 DNA, read in part, is TGTGCCAGCTCTCTCGTAGGACAGAGCTCCTAT. The full variable domain, rest sourced from reference TRBV12-1 and TRBJ2-7, is DSGVVQSPRHIIKEKGGRSVLTCIPISGHSNVVWYQQTLGKELKFLIQHYEKVERDKGFLPSRFSVQQFDDYHSEMNMSALELEDSAMYFCASSLVGQSSYEQYFGPGTRLTVL.

As concerns this clone: Gene names and germline match the mouse. The read stops 4 residues short of the end of the CDR3; the missing end is completed from the germline J gene. V gene TRBV13-2 combines with J gene TRBJ2-7; 9 positions agree with TRBD1. The V gene's germline CDR1 is NNHNN and CDR2 SYGAGS (reference sequence). The CDR3 has 15 residues. Partial CDR3 DNA: TGTGCCAGCGGTGAACAACAGGGGGCGGGATAT. Translated, it gives CASGEQQGAGY. The CDR3 reads in full as CASGEQQGAGYEQYF.

This clone showed up just a few times. Genes and germline are mouse. With the read ending 4 residues before the CDR3 end, the germline J gene is used to fill in that end. The chain carries TRBV19 and TRBJ1-1, with D possibly TRBD1 on 6 matching bases. Looked up from germline, CDR1 is FNHDT and CDR2 is SITEND (reference sequence). This CDR3 region has 10 residues. The CDR3: CASGTKEVFF. The CDR3 bases that were read are TGTGCCAGTGGGACAAAA.

The sample holds a few counts of this clone. The germline and genes are mouse ones. The CDR3 extends 4 residues past the end of the read, so its final part is completed from the germline J gene. The rearrangement joins TRBV19 to TRBJ2-2; 11 positions match TRBD2. The CDR3 covers 16 residues. CDR1 is FNHDT and CDR2 is SITEND in the germline V gene (reference sequence). The trim removed 3 bases at V and 1 base at J, leaving 2 bases unmatched. CDR3 amino acids: CASSKGLGENTGQLYF. The CDR3 bases that were read are TGTGCCAGCAGTAAGGGACTGGGGGAAAACACCGGG.

This clone was detected only a few times. All gene names here are mouse names. From the germline J gene comes the end of the CDR3, since the read stops 4 residues before it. V is TRBV14 and J is TRBJ1-1; the match to TRBD1 covers 9 bases. The CDR3 totals 12 residues. Germline loops: CDR1 SGHDT, CDR2 FRDEAV. The CDR3 protein is CASSPGQGEVFF. The DNA read from the CDR3 is TGTGCCAGCAGCCCGGGACAGGGA.

Worth noting for this clone: The genes are named according to mouse. In the same sample, other DNA sequences code for this CDR3. The part of the CDR3 DNA that was read is TGTGCCAGCAGTGATGGTTGGGGGGGGAGCTCCTAT. It specifies CASSDGWGGSSY. The whole CDR3 protein reads CASSDGWGGSSYEQYF. This sequence joins TRBV13-1 and TRBJ2-7; 8 bases match TRBD2. The read terminates 4 residues before the CDR3 end, so the remaining end is supplied by the germline J gene. Germline CDR1 and CDR2: NSHNY and SYGAGN. The V gene end was trimmed by 0 bases and the J gene end by 0 bases; junction bases not matched to a gene: 5. This CDR3 has 16 amino acids.

This clone was found a few times. Gene names denote mouse genes. The read finishes 4 residues shy of the CDR3 end, and the germline J gene is used to complete it. Other DNA sequences in this specimen translate into the identical CDR3. The chain joins TRBV1 to TRBJ2-3; 8 nucleotides match TRBD2. CDR3 length equals 16 residues. Trimming at V came to 3 bases and at J to 0 bases, leaving 5 bases not matched to a gene. The germline V gene has CDR1 NSQYPW and CDR2 LRSPGD (reference sequence). CDR3 DNA (partial): TGCACCTGCAGTGCCGGGACTGGTTCTAGTGCAGAA. Encoded protein: CTCSAGTGSSAE. The whole CDR3 sequence reads CTCSAGTGSSAETLYF.

In this sample, this clone turned up a few times. The genes and germline here are from mouse. The CDR3 end is not reached by the read, which stops 3 residues before it; the germline J gene fills it in. The V and J genes are TRBV19 and TRBJ1-6; 7 positions agree with TRBD1. TRBJ1-6 is marked as an open reading frame, function uncertain. V shed 5 bases, J shed 2 bases, and the junction held 4 bases outside the gene matches. The germline V gene has CDR1 FNHDT and CDR2 SITEND (reference sequence). The CDR3 length is 15 residues. The CDR3 sequence is CASRPTGPYNSPLYF. The CDR3 DNA, read in part, is TGTGCCAGCAGACCGACAGGGCCCTATAATTCGCCC.

This clone was seen a handful of times. The listed genes are named as in mouse. The read ends 4 residues before the CDR3 terminus; that terminus is restored from the germline J gene. The V and J genes are TRBV13-3 and TRBJ2-1; TRBD2 aligns across 11 bases. The germline V gene has CDR1 NNHDY and CDR2 SYVADS. The CDR3 is made up of 14 amino acids. The DNA read from the CDR3 is TGTGCCAGCAGTTTGGACTGGGGGGACGCT. It is translated as CASSLDWGDA. The full CDR3 protein reads CASSLDWGDAEQFF.